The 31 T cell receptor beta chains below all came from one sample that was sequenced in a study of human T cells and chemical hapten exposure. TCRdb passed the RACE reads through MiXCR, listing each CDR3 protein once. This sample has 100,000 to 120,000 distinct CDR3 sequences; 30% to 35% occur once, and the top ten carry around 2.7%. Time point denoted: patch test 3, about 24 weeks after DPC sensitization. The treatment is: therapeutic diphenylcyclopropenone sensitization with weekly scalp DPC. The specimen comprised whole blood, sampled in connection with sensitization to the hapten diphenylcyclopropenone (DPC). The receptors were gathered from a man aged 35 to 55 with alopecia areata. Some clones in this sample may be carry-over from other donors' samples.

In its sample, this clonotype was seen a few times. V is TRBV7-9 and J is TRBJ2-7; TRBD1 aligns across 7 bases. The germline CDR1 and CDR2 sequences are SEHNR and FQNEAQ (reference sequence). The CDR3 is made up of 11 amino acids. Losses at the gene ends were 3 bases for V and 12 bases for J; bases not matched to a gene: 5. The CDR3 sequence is CASSFEQGWYV. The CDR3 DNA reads TGTGCCAGCAGCTTCGAACAGGGGTGGTACGTC.

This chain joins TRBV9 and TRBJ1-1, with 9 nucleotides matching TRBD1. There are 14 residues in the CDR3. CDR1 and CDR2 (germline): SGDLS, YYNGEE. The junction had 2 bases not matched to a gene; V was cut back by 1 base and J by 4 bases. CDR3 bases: TGTGCCAGCAGCGTAACAGGGGGCGGCACTGAAGCTTTCTTT. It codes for CASSVTGGGTEAFF.

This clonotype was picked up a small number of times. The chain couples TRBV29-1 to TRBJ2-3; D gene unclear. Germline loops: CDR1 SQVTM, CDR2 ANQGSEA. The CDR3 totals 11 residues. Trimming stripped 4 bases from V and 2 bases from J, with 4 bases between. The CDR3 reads CSVGDTDTQYF. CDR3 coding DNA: TGCAGCGTTGGTGACACAGATACGCAGTATTTT.

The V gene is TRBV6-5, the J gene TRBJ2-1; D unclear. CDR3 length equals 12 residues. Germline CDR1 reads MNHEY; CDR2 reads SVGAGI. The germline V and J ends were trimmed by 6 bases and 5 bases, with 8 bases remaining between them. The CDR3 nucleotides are TGTGCCAGCAGCTACAGTGACAATGAGCAGTTCTTC. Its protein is CASSYSDNEQFF.

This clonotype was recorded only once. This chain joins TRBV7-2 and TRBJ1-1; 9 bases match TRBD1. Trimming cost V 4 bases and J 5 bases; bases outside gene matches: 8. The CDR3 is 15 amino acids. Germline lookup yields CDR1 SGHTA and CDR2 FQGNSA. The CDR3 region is CASSSYRGLGTEAFF. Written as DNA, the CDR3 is TGTGCCAGCAGCTCTTACAGGGGGCTGGGGACTGAAGCTTTCTTT. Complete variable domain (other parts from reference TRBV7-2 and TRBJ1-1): GAGVSQSPSNKVTEKGKDVELRCDPISGHTALYWYRQSLGQGLEFLIYFQGNSAPDKSGLPSDRFSAERTGGSVSTLTIQRTQQEDSAVYLCASSSYRGLGTEAFFGQGTRLTVV.

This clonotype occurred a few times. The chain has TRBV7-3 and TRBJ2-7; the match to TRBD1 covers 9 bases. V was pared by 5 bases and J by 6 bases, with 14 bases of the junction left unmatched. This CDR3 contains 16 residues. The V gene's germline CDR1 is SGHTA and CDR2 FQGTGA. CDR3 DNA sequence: TGTGCCAGCAGCCTCACCTCGGGACAGGGCGGCTCCGAGCAGTACTTC. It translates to CASSLTSGQGGSEQYF.

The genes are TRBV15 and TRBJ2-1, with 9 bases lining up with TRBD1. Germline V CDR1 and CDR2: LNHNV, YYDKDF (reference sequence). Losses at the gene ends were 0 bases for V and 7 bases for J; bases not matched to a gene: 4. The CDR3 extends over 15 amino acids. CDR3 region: CATSRDTGTGNEQFF. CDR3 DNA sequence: TGTGCCACCAGCAGAGATACCGGGACAGGGAATGAGCAGTTCTTC.

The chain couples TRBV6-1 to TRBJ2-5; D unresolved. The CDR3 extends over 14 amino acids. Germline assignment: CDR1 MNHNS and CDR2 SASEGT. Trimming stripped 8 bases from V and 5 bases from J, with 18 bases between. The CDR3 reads CASLETGFSETQYF. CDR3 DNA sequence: TGTGCCAGCCTGGAGACGGGTTTTAGCGAGACCCAGTACTTC.

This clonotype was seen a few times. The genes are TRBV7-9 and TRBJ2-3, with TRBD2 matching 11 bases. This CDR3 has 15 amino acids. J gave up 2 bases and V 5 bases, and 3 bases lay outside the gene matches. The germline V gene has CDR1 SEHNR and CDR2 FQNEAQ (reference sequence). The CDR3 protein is CASSTTSGTTDTQYF. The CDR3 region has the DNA TGTGCCAGCAGCACGACTAGCGGGACCACAGATACGCAGTATTTT.

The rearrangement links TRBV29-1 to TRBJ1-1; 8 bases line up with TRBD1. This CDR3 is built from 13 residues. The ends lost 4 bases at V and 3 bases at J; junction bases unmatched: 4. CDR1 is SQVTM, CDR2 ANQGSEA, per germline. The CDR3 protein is CSVAHRGDTEAFF. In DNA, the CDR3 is TGCAGCGTTGCCCACAGGGGGGACACTGAAGCTTTCTTT.

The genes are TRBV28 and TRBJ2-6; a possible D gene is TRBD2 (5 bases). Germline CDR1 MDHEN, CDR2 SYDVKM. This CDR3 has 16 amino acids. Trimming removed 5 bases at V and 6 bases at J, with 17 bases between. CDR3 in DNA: TGTGCCAGCAGTCTAACTCGGACTCGAGTGGCCAACGTCCTGACTTTC. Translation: CASSLTRTRVANVLTF. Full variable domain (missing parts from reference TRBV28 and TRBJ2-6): DVKVTQSSRYLVKRTGEKVFLECVQDMDHENMFWYRQDPGLGLRLIYFSYDVKMKEKGDIPEGYSVSREKKERFSLILESASTNQTSMYLCASSLTRTRVANVLTFGAGSRLTVL.

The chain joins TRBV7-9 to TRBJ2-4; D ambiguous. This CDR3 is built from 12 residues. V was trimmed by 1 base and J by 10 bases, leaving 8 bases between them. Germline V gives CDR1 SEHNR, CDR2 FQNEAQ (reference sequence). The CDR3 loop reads CASSLDSVIQYF. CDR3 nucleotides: TGTGCCAGCAGCTTAGACAGCGTGATTCAGTACTTC. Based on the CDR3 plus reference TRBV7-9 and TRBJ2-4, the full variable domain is DTGVSQNPRHKITKRGQNVTFRCDPISEHNRLYWYRQTLGQGPEFLTYFQNEAQLEKSRLLSDRFSAERPKGSFSTLEIQRTEQGDSAMYLCASSLDSVIQYFGAGTRLSVL.

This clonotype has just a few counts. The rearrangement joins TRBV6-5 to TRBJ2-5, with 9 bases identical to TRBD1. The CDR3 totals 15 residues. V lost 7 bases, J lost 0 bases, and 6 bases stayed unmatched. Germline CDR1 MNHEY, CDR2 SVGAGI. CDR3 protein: CASKVRDRDQETQYF. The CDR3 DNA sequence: TGTGCCAGCAAAGTACGGGACAGGGACCAAGAGACCCAGTACTTC.

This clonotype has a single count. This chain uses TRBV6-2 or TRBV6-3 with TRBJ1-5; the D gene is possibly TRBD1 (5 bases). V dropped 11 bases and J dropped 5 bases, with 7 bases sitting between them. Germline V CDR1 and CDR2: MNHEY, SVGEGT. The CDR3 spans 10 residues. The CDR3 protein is CAAGHQPQHF. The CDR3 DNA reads TGTGCCGCGGGGCATCAGCCCCAGCATTTT.

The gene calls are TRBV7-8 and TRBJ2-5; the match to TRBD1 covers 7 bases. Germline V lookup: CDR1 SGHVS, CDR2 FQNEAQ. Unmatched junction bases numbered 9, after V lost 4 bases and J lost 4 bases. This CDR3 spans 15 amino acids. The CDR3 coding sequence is TGTGCCAGCAGCTCCTCTTTGACAGGGCTAGAGACCCAGTACTTC. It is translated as CASSSSLTGLETQYF.

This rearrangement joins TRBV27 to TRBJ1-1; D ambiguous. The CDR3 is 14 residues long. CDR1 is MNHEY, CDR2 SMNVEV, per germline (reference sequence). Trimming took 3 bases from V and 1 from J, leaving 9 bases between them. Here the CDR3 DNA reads TGTGCCAGCAGTTTTGCGGAAAGGAACACTGAAGCTTTCTTT. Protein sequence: CASSFAERNTEAFF.

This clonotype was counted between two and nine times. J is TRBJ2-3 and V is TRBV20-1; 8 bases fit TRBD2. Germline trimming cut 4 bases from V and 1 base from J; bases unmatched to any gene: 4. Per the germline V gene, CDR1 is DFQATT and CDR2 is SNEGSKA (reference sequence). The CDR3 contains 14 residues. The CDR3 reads CSATGTSGTDTQYF. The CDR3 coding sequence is TGCAGTGCTACCGGGACTAGTGGCACAGATACGCAGTATTTT.

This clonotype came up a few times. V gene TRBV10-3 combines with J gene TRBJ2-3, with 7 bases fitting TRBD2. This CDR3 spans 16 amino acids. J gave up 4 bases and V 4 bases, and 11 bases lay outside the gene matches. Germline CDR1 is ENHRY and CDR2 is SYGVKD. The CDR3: CAISGGTTQHADTQYF. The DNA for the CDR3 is TGTGCCATCAGTGGGGGGACTACTCAGCACGCAGATACGCAGTATTTT.

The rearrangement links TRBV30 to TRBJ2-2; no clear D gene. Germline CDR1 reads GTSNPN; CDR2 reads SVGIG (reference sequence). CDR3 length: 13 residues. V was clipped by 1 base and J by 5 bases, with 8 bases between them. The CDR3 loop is CAWSGAPTGELFF. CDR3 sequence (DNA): TGTGCCTGGAGTGGGGCACCTACCGGGGAGCTGTTTTTT.

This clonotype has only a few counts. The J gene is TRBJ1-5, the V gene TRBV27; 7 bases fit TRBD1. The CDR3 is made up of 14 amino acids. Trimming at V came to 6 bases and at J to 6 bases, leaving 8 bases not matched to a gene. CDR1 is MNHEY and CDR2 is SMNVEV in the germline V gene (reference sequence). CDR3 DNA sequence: TGTGCCAGCAGGGTGACAGGGCTGGGTCAGCCCCAGCATTTT. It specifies CASRVTGLGQPQHF.

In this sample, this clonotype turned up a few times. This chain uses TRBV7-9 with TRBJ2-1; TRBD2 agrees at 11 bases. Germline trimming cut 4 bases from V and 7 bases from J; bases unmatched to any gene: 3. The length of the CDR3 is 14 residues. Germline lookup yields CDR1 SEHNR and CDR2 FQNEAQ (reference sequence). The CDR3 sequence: CASSSWTSGNEQFF. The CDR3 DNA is TGTGCCAGCAGCTCCTGGACTAGCGGGAATGAGCAGTTCTTC. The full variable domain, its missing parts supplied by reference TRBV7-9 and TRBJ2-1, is DTGVSQNPRHKITKRGQNVTFRCDPISEHNRLYWYRQTLGQGPEFLTYFQNEAQLEKSRLLSDRFSAERPKGSFSTLEIQRTEQGDSAMYLCASSSWTSGNEQFFGPGTRLTVL.

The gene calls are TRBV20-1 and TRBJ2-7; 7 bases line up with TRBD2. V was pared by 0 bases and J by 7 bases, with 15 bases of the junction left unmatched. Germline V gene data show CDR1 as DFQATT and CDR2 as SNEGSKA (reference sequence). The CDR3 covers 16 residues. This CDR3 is CSAREQAGWGGKEQYF. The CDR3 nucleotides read TGCAGTGCTAGAGAACAGGCAGGGTGGGGGGGGAAAGAGCAGTACTTC.

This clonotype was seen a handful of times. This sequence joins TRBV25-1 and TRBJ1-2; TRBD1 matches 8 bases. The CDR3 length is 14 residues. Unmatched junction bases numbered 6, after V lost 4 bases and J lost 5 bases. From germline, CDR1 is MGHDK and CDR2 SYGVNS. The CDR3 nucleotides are TGTGCCAGCAGTGCGGCAGGGGGCGATTATGGCTACACCTTC. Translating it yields CASSAAGGDYGYTF.

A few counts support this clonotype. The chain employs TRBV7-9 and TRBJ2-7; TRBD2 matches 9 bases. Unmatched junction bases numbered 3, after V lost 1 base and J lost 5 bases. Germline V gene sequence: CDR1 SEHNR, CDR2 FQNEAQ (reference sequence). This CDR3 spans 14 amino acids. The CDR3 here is CASSLDSGSDEQYV. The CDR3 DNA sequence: TGTGCCAGCAGCTTAGATAGCGGGAGTGACGAGCAGTACGTC.

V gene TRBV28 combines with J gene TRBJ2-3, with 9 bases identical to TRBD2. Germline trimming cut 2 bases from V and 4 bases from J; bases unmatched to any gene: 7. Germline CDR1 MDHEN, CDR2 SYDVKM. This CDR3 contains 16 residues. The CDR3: CASSLPSGTPADTQYF. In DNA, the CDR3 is TGTGCCAGCAGTTTACCTAGCGGGACACCTGCAGATACGCAGTATTTT.

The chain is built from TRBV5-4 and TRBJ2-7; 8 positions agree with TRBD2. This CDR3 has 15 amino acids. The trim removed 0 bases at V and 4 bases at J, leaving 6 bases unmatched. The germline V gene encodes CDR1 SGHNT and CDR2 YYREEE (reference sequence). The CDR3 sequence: CASSLGSGRGYEQYF. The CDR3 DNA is TGTGCCAGCAGCTTGGGCAGCGGGAGAGGGTACGAGCAGTACTTC.

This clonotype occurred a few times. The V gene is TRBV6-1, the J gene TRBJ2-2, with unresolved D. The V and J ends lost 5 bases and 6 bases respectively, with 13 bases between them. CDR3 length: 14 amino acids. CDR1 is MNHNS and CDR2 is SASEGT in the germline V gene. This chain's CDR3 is CASSKSGLPGELFF. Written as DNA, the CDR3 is TGTGCCAGCAGTAAATCAGGTCTACCCGGGGAGCTGTTTTTT.

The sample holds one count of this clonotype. CDR3 residues: CSARGRVNTEAFF. CDR3 DNA sequence: TGCAGTGCTAGAGGGAGGGTAAACACTGAAGCTTTCTTT. This chain uses TRBV20-1 with TRBJ1-1; D is unclear. CDR1 is DFQATT and CDR2 is SNEGSKA in the germline V gene (reference sequence). The CDR3 has 13 amino acids. With 1 base removed from V and 2 bases from J, the gap between germline ends came to 8 bases.

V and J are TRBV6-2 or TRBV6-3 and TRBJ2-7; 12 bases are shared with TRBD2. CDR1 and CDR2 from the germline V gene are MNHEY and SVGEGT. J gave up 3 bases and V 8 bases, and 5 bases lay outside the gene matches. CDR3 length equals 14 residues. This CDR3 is CASQLAGGIYEQYV. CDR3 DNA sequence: TGTGCCAGCCAACTAGCGGGAGGAATCTACGAGCAGTACGTC.

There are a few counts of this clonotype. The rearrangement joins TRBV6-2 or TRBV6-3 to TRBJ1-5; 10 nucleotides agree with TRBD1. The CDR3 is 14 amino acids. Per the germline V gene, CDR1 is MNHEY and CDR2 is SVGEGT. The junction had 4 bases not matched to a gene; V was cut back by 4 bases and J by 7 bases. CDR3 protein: CASSWGTGVQPQHF. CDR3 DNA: TGTGCCAGCAGTTGGGGGACAGGGGTACAGCCCCAGCATTTT.

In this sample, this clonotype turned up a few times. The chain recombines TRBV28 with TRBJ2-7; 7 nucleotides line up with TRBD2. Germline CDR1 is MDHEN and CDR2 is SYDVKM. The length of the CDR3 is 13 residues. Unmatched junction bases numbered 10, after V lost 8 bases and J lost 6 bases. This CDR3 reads CASQRGEGIEQYV. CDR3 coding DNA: TGTGCCAGCCAACGCGGGGAGGGTATCGAGCAGTACGTC.